These 10 T cell receptor beta chains were sequenced from one sample in a study. TCRdb independently ran MiXCR on the RT-PCR reads; one entry per CDR3 protein. The sample carries about 700,000 distinct CDR3 sequences, 14% recorded once. Material for sequencing was memory CD4+ T cells from blood. These TCRs come from a female donor in good health, serving as a healthy control.

This clonotype was counted many times. This chain joins TRBV20-1 and TRBJ1-2; TRBD1 aligns across 12 bases. The length of the CDR3 is 18 residues. Per germline, CDR1 DFQATT and CDR2 SNEGSKA (reference sequence). Losses at the gene ends were 5 bases for V and 4 bases for J; bases not matched to a gene: 17. The CDR3 bases are TGCAGTGCTCAATTGCGCGACGGGACAGGGGGCGCGGGCTATGGCTACACCTTC. Translation gives CSAQLRDGTGGAGYGYTF.

This clonotype was detected only a few times. The chain links TRBV15 to TRBJ1-1; no firm D call. V was shortened by 6 bases and J by 10 bases, with 15 bases between the two germline ends. The CDR3 extends over 12 amino acids. Per germline, CDR1 LNHNV and CDR2 YYDKDF (reference sequence). CDR3 sequence reads: CATSLSTEVAFF. Written as DNA, the CDR3 is TGTGCCACCAGTCTTAGCACGGAGGTAGCTTTCTTT.

This clonotype has a handful of counts. J is TRBJ1-2 and V is TRBV20-1, with 7 bases aligning to TRBD1. This CDR3 comprises 12 residues. The J segment lost 8 bases and the V segment lost 3 bases, leaving 6 bases of the junction unmatched. In germline, CDR1 is DFQATT, CDR2 SNEGSKA (reference sequence). CDR3 nucleotides: TGCAGTGCTAGCGACAGGGATGGAGGCTACACCTTC. Translation: CSASDRDGGYTF.

This clonotype was counted at least ten times. The rearrangement links TRBV5-1 to TRBJ2-3; no definite D call. CDR1 is SGHRS and CDR2 is YFSETQ in the germline V gene. The CDR3 totals 13 residues. The V end lost 3 bases, the J end lost 1 base, and 6 bases lay between the germline ends. This chain's CDR3 is CASSWPGTDTQYF. CDR3 DNA sequence: TGCGCCAGCAGCTGGCCGGGCACAGATACGCAGTATTTT. Full variable domain (outside the CDR3, taken from reference TRBV5-1 and TRBJ2-3): KAGVTQTPRYLIKTRGQQVTLSCSPISGHRSVSWYQQTPGQGLQFLFEYFSETQRNKGNFPGRFSGRQFSNSRSEMNVSTLELGDSALYLCASSWPGTDTQYFGPGTRLTVL.

V gene TRBV20-1 combines with J gene TRBJ2-7; 16 bases fit TRBD2. The CDR3 covers 16 residues. Germline V gene data show CDR1 as DFQATT and CDR2 as SNEGSKA (reference sequence). V lost 6 bases and J lost 6; bases outside the gene matches: 11. CDR3 residues: CSAFPGLAGGQGEQYF. In DNA, the CDR3 is TGCAGTGCCTTCCCGGGACTAGCGGGAGGGCAGGGCGAGCAGTACTTC.

There are many counts of this clonotype. The V gene is TRBV27, the J gene TRBJ2-2; the D is unclear. V gave up 3 bases and J gave up 1 base, with 6 bases separating them. Looked up from germline, CDR1 is MNHEY and CDR2 is SMNVEV (reference sequence). The CDR3 runs to 14 residues. CDR3 in amino acids: CASSFRWNTGELFF. CDR3 DNA sequence: TGTGCCAGCAGTTTTCGGTGGAACACCGGGGAGCTGTTTTTT.

This clonotype was counted many times. The J gene is TRBJ2-1, the V gene TRBV5-1, with a tentative D call TRBD2 (6 bases). Trimming took off 7 bases at V and 3 bases at J, with 20 bases between the two ends. This CDR3 is 16 amino acids long. Per germline, CDR1 SGHRS and CDR2 YFSETQ. CDR3 DNA sequence: TGCGCCAGCCGACCCCATTCGGGAGTAGTCTACAATGAGCAGTTCTTC. Its protein product is CASRPHSGVVYNEQFF.

This chain joins TRBV20-1 and TRBJ1-1; 7 bases align to TRBD1. Germline V CDR1 and CDR2: DFQATT, SNEGSKA (reference sequence). J lost 0 bases, V lost 6 bases, and 16 bases had no gene match. The CDR3 consists of 17 residues. The CDR3 bases are TGCAGTGCAGGGGGACAGATCCTTTTTACGATGAACACTGAAGCTTTCTTT. Its protein product is CSAGGQILFTMNTEAFF.

This clonotype appeared a few times. V gene TRBV25-1 combines with J gene TRBJ2-1, with D perhaps TRBD1 or TRBD2 (7 bases each). V gave up 4 bases and J gave up 5 bases, with 21 bases separating them. CDR3 size: 17 residues. In germline, CDR1 is MGHDK, CDR2 SYGVNS. The CDR3 DNA reads TGTGCCAGCAGTGGACCGACAGGGAGTGGGACTAACAATGAGCAGTTCTTC. Translated, it gives CASSGPTGSGTNNEQFF.

A word on this clonotype: The conserved phenylalanine or tryptophan is not found at the CDR3 terminus, so this likely reflects a read error. The rearrangement uses TRBV6-6 and TRBJ1-2, with D hard to call. Germline V lookup: CDR1 MNHNY, CDR2 SVGAGI (reference sequence). V was cut by 2 bases and J by 8 bases, with 9 bases left in between. The CDR3 is 12 residues long. The CDR3 protein is CASSYTLDGYTL. In nucleotides, the CDR3 is TGTGCCAGCAGTTACACCCTTGACGGCTACACCCTC.